A single sample is the source of the 16 T cell receptor beta chains below, sequenced in a study of blood T cell repertoires in COVID-19. The protocol was immunoSEQ multiplex PCR, while the TCRdb copy is restricted to in-frame clones and leaves out a portion. This repertoire shows approximately 200,000 clones, 85% to 90% found once; its top ten account for under 3.5%. Sample: peripheral blood. The source is a man aged 30 to 39 with COVID-19, enrolled during active disease.

V usage is TRBV6-5 and J usage is TRBJ1-1; maybe TRBD1 (6 bases). Germline-derived CDR1 and CDR2 are MNHEY and SVGAGI. The CDR3 loop spans 14 amino acids. V lost 5 bases to trimming and J lost 2 bases, with 12 bases between them. The CDR3 region is CASSPLTGNTEAFF. Here the CDR3 DNA reads TGTGCCAGCAGTCCACTGACAGGTAACACTGAAGCTTTCTTT.

A single count supports this clone. The chain uses TRBV19 and TRBJ2-2; D uncertain. Germline V CDR1 and CDR2: LNHDA, SQIVND (reference sequence). The CDR3 contains 13 residues. V was shortened by 2 bases and J by 5 bases, with 6 bases between the two germline ends. In DNA, the CDR3 is TGTGCCAGTAGTATACACCAGACCGGGGAGCTGTTTTTT. It is translated as CASSIHQTGELFF.

The V call is TRBV4-2, the J call TRBJ1-1; D gene uncertain. The CDR3 is 14 residues long. Between the trimmed V and J ends, which lost 1 base and 4 bases, there was a span of 10 bases. The V gene's germline CDR1 is LGHNA and CDR2 YNFKEQ. In DNA, the CDR3 is TGTGCCAGCAGCCAAGTAGAGGGCGGCACTGAAGCTTTCTTT. Translated, it gives CASSQVEGGTEAFF.

This clone was seen a single time. The J gene is TRBJ1-6, the V gene TRBV2, with D tentatively TRBD1 (5 bases). V dropped 1 base and J dropped 2 bases, with 21 bases sitting between them. Germline V lookup: CDR1 SNHLY, CDR2 FYNNEI. The length of the CDR3 is 20 residues. CDR3 amino acids: CASSEDPPQGRGTYNSPLHF. CDR3 sequence (DNA): TGTGCCAGCAGTGAAGACCCGCCGCAGGGCCGAGGCACCTATAATTCACCCCTCCACTTT. The full variable domain, with the rest looked up from reference TRBV2 and TRBJ1-6, is EPEVTQTPSHQVTQMGQEVILRCVPISNHLYFYWYRQILGQKVEFLVSFYNNEISEKSEIFDDQFSVERPDGSNFTLKIRSTKLEDSAMYFCASSEDPPQGRGTYNSPLHFGNGTRLTVT.

This chain joins TRBV30 and TRBJ1-3; D is unresolved. Trimming took off 3 bases at V and 0 bases at J, with 3 bases between the two ends. Germline loops: CDR1 GTSNPN, CDR2 SVGIG (reference sequence). CDR3 length: 12 residues. The CDR3 sequence is CAWSLSGNTIYF. For the CDR3, the DNA is TGTGCCTGGAGCCTCTCTGGAAACACCATATATTTT.

About this clone itself: The identical CDR3 is also encoded by other nucleotide sequences in the sample. The V and J genes are TRBV11-3 and TRBJ2-2; TRBD1 aligns across 10 bases. The germline gives CDR1 SGHNT, CDR2 YENEEA. The CDR3 has 15 residues. J lost 4 bases, V lost 2 bases, and 1 base had no gene match. The CDR3 DNA sequence: TGTGCCAGCAGCTTAAGGACAGGGGGCACCGGGGAGCTGTTTTTT. This codes for CASSLRTGGTGELFF.

The chain recombines TRBV14 with TRBJ2-5; 12 bases fit TRBD2. The CDR3 is 17 residues long. Germline V CDR1 and CDR2: SGHDN, FVKESK. V was clipped by 0 bases and J by 2 bases; unmatched bases: 4. The CDR3 protein is CASSQDTSGGMQETQYF. The CDR3, as DNA: TGTGCCAGCAGCCAAGATACTAGCGGGGGGATGCAAGAGACCCAGTACTTC.

The chain has TRBV24-1 and TRBJ2-1; TRBD2 agrees at 7 bases. The V and J ends lost 3 bases and 0 bases, in that order; junction bases with no gene match: 16. The CDR3 covers 20 residues. The germline V gene has CDR1 KGHDR and CDR2 SFDVKD. CDR3 in amino acids: CATSDRRDYFGASSYNEQFF. CDR3 nucleotide sequence: TGTGCCACCAGTGATCGTAGGGACTACTTCGGGGCGAGCTCCTACAATGAGCAGTTCTTC.

This clone occurred once. V is TRBV15 and J is TRBJ1-2; the match to TRBD1 covers 7 bases. The CDR3 runs to 13 residues. Germline V gives CDR1 LNHNV, CDR2 YYDKDF (reference sequence). J gave up 0 bases and V 9 bases, and 4 bases lay outside the gene matches. The CDR3 coding sequence is TGTGCCACGAATCAGGGGGCTAACTATGGCTACACCTTC. Translated: CATNQGANYGYTF.

J is TRBJ2-1 and V is TRBV3-1 (or the pseudogene TRBV3-2), with 7 bases fitting TRBD1. Trimming at V came to 4 bases and at J to 5 bases, leaving 8 bases not matched to a gene. CDR3 length: 15 amino acids. In germline, CDR1 is LGHDT, CDR2 YNNKEL (reference sequence). The CDR3 reads CASSRIQGDHNEQFF. As DNA, the CDR3 is TGTGCCAGCAGCCGGATCCAGGGGGACCACAATGAGCAGTTCTTC.

The chain links TRBV11-1 to TRBJ1-1; D remains ambiguous. The CDR3 sequence is 13 residues long. Germline-derived CDR1 and CDR2 are SGHAT and FQDESV (reference sequence). The V gene lost 3 bases and the J gene lost 4 bases, with 9 bases spanning the gap. CDR3 sequence (DNA): TGTGCCAGCAGCTTCTTTCCGGGCACTGAAGCTTTCTTT. This gives the protein CASSFFPGTEAFF.

This sequence joins TRBV18 and TRBJ2-7; 10 bases agree with TRBD1. Germline V CDR1 and CDR2: KGHSH, LQKENI. This CDR3 has 17 amino acids. The V gene end was trimmed by 3 bases and the J gene end by 6 bases; junction bases not matched to a gene: 14. The CDR3 reads CASSPIRDRGGLSEQYF. The CDR3 bases are TGTGCCAGCTCACCGATCCGGGACAGGGGTGGTTTAAGCGAGCAGTACTTC.

V usage is TRBV7-9 and J usage is TRBJ2-2; D is undetermined. The CDR3 totals 12 residues. Germline V gives CDR1 SEHNR, CDR2 FQNEAQ (reference sequence). Trimming stripped 5 bases from V and 4 bases from J, with 5 bases between. CDR3 protein: CASSPPTGELFF. The CDR3 DNA follows: TGTGCCAGCAGCCCTCCCACCGGGGAGCTGTTTTTT.

The V gene is TRBV15, the J gene TRBJ2-2; 7 bases fit TRBD2. This CDR3 has 16 amino acids. Germline trimming cut 1 base from V and 0 bases from J; bases unmatched to any gene: 2. Germline values: CDR1 LNHNV, CDR2 YYDKDF (reference sequence). CDR3 sequence reads: CATSRGTSANTGELFF. The CDR3 nucleotides read TGTGCCACCAGCAGAGGAACTAGCGCGAACACCGGGGAGCTGTTTTTT.

The rearrangement joins TRBV3-1 (or the pseudogene TRBV3-2) to TRBJ2-7; D ambiguous. The V gene's germline CDR1 is LGHDT and CDR2 YNNKEL (reference sequence). Between the trimmed V and J ends, which lost 4 bases and 3 bases, there was a span of 7 bases. The CDR3 has 12 residues. CDR3 DNA: TGTGCCAGCAGCCCTCTAGGCTACGAGCAGTACTTC. It translates to CASSPLGYEQYF.

V gene TRBV19 combines with J gene TRBJ2-2; D is unclear. This CDR3 contains 13 residues. From germline, CDR1 is LNHDA and CDR2 SQIVND (reference sequence). CDR3 DNA sequence: TGTGTCACGACGCAGGCGAACACCGGGGAGCTGTTTTTT. It is translated as CVTTQANTGELFF.